This T cell receptor (beta chain) was found in a study of T cell repertoires in cytomegalovirus infection. Across the study: Public signatures in TCR beta pointed to CMV infection and matching HLA type.

Study-wide results and limits: HLA-C-restricted CMV clonotypes gave the most frequent clonotype in two of eight donors.

Trimming removed 2 bases from V and 10 bases from J, with 20 bases in between. The CDR3 loop spans 15 amino acids. The germline CDR1 and CDR2 sequences are ENHRY and SYGVKD. This clonotype has a handful of counts. What it binds is not known. TCRdb re-analysed the reads in MiXCR, keeping a single row per CDR3 protein. The table lists 150,000 to 200,000 distinct CDR3 sequences, 17% of them singletons. The genes are TRBV10-3 and TRBJ2-5; D gene uncertain. The specimen was CD8+ T cells from PBMCs. The sequence derives from a human donor in good health (CMV status not recorded). Some clones in this sample may be carry-over from other donors' samples. The DNA of the CDR3 is TGTGCCATCAGTGAGGTCGGGTCAGTGCCTAGTAACCAGTACTTC. Protein: CAISEVGSVPSNQYF.